The rows below give T cell receptor beta chains drawn from one sample of a study of shared clonotypes between healthy human individuals. Produced via immunoSEQ multiplex PCR; TCRdb's table is partial and in-frame only. This table has millions of clones, 90% to 95% appearing once. Sequences were obtained from naive CD4+ T cells sorted from blood. The receptors were gathered from a man between 18 and 29 years old in good health. Each CDR3 is given with its conserved first and last residue. A D gene is named only where the DNA matches it firmly. Not every row has a clone size; where given, it reads once, few, many or a size class.

v_call	j_call	clone_size	d_call	cdr3_nt	cdr3_aa
TRBV5-4	TRBJ2-3	.	TRBD2	TGTGCCAGCAGCACCGACCCCACGGGACTAGCGGGAGGGCCCCCAGATACGCAGTATTTT	CASSTDPTGLAGGPPDTQYF
TRBV5-8	TRBJ2-6	.	.	TGTGCCAGCAGCTTGGTACCCTCTCTGGGGGCCAACGTCCTGACTTTC	CASSLVPSLGANVLTF
TRBV7-9	TRBJ2-7	.	.	TGTGCCAGCAGCTTGGCAGTAGACTACGAGCAGTACTTC	CASSLAVDYEQYF
TRBV7-2	TRBJ2-7	.	TRBD2	TGTGCCAGCAGCTTACAAGCGGGATACTCCTACGAGCAGTACTTC	CASSLQAGYSYEQYF
TRBV5-1	TRBJ2-7	.	TRBD2	TGCGCCAGCAGCCCCGGGGCGGGAGCCTCCTCCTACGAGCAGTACTTC	CASSPGAGASSYEQYF
TRBV7-8	TRBJ1-5	.	TRBD1	TGTGCCAGCAGCTTCGAGGACAGGGGCAATCAGCCCCAGCATTTT	CASSFEDRGNQPQHF
TRBV5-1	TRBJ2-5	.	.	TGCGCCAGCAGCTTGGAGGGGCACTACCAAGAGACCCAGTACTTC	CASSLEGHYQETQYF
TRBV10-1	TRBJ2-3	.	.	TGCGCCAGCAGCCCCAGCGGAACAGATACGCAGTATTTT	CASSPSGTDTQYF
TRBV10-3	TRBJ2-7	.	.	TGTGCCATCAGTGAGGGGCTAGCCGAGCAGTACTTC	CAISEGLAEQYF
TRBV28	TRBJ2-1	.	.	TGTGCCAGCATTCGGGACTCCTACAATGAGCAGTTCTTC	CASIRDSYNEQFF
TRBV12-2	TRBJ2-7	few	.	TGTGCAAGGAAGATCAAGACTTGTGGGCAGGCTACCTACGAGCAGTACTTC	CARKIKTCGQATYEQYF
TRBV28	TRBJ2-7	few	TRBD2	TGTGCCAGCAGTTTGCCCGTAGGGAGCGGGGGCTGGGACGAGCAGTACTTC	CASSLPVGSGGWDEQYF
TRBV10-1	TRBJ2-1	.	TRBD2	TGCGCCAGCAGTGCGGGAGCAGCGGGAAACCCTGAATCCTACAATGAGCAGTTCTTC	CASSAGAAGNPESYNEQFF
TRBV4-1	TRBJ1-6	once	.	TGCGCCAGCAGCCAAACCCGGACGCCGAGTAATTCACCCCTCCACTTT	CASSQTRTPSNSPLHF
TRBV11-2	TRBJ2-3	.	TRBD2	TGTGCCAGCAGCCCAACGGGAGGTAGCACAGATACGCAGTATTTT	CASSPTGGSTDTQYF
TRBV25-1	TRBJ2-5	few	.	TGTGCCAGCAGTGAATATGGGTCCCACAGTGGGGCAGGAGAGACCCAGTACTTC	CASSEYGSHSGAGETQYF
TRBV5-1	TRBJ1-3	.	TRBD1	TGCGCCAGCAGCGCAGGGACAGCTGGAAACACCATATATTTT	CASSAGTAGNTIYF
TRBV5-4	TRBJ2-5	.	TRBD1	TGTGCCAGCAGCTTAGGGGACAGGGGAGAAGAGACCCAGTACTTC	CASSLGDRGEETQYF
TRBV30	TRBJ2-5	.	TRBD2	TGTGCCTGGAGTGCTTCGGGAGGGGGTGAGACCCAGTACTTC	CAWSASGGGETQYF
TRBV19	TRBJ1-5	.	.	TGTGCCAGTAGGGGCGCCGGGGGCGGTTATAGCAATCAGCCCCAGCATTTT	CASRGAGGGYSNQPQHF
TRBV25-1	TRBJ2-4	.	.	TGTGCCAGCAGTGAAGTTGGAGGTGGCATTCAGTACTTC	CASSEVGGGIQYF
TRBV19	TRBJ2-7	.	.	TGTGCCAGTAGCAAGTCGAGGAGCTCCTACGAGCAGTACTTC	CASSKSRSSYEQYF
TRBV5-1	TRBJ2-3	.	.	TGCGCCAGCAGCCGTAGCAGCACAGATACGCAGTATTTT	CASSRSSTDTQYF
TRBV29-1	TRBJ1-1	.	.	TGCAGCGTTGGGAACAGGGTTGCGAACACTGAAGCTTTCTTT	CSVGNRVANTEAFF
TRBV2	TRBJ2-2	.	TRBD1	TGTGCCAGTGGACCCCTCGATGGGACAGGTAACACCGGGGAGCTGTTTTTT	CASGPLDGTGNTGELFF
TRBV7-9	TRBJ1-2	.	TRBD1	TGTGCCAGCAGCAAACGACAGGGGACCTTTTCCTATGGCTACACCTTC	CASSKRQGTFSYGYTF
TRBV28	TRBJ1-2	.	TRBD1	TGTGCCAGCAGACGGGACAGACCCTCTGGCTACACCTTC	CASRRDRPSGYTF
TRBV7-2	TRBJ2-2	.	TRBD2	TGTGCCAGCAGCCCCCCCGCGGGAGAAACCGGGGAGCTGTTTTTT	CASSPPAGETGELFF
TRBV9	TRBJ2-2	.	.	TGTGCCAGCAGCAAAGGAGGCGCCGGGGGGCTGTTTTTT	CASSKGGAGGLFF
TRBV5-4	TRBJ2-4	once	.	TGTGCCAGCAGCTTGGCAGGCACGAACATTCAGTACTTC	CASSLAGTNIQYF
TRBV7-8	TRBJ1-2	.	.	TGTGCCAGCAGCCTCGCCACTAACAGGGTTCAAGGCTACACCTTC	CASSLATNRVQGYTF
TRBV2	TRBJ2-5	.	.	TGTGCCAGCAGTGTGTGGCCGGAGGAAGAGACCCAGTACTTC	CASSVWPEEETQYF
TRBV18	TRBJ1-1	.	.	TGTGCCAGCTCACCTAAGGCGAACACTGAAGCTTTCTTT	CASSPKANTEAFF
TRBV7-8	TRBJ1-5	.	.	TGTGCCAGCAGCTCCAACAGGGTACTAAATCAGCCCCAGCATTTT	CASSSNRVLNQPQHF
TRBV6-5	TRBJ2-3	.	.	TGTGCCAGCAGCGGGGACACAGATACGCAGTATTTT	CASSGDTDTQYF
TRBV19	TRBJ1-5	.	TRBD1	TGTGCCAGTAGTATAGATCTCACAGGGGTTCCGAGCAATCAGCCCCAGCATTTT	CASSIDLTGVPSNQPQHF
TRBV28	TRBJ1-6	.	.	TGTGCCAGCGGGCCACCATATAATTCACCCCTCCACTTT	CASGPPYNSPLHF
TRBV12-5	TRBJ1-5	once	.	TGTGCTAGTGGTTTGGGCGGGACGGCGAGCAATCAGCCCCAGCATTTT	CASGLGGTASNQPQHF
TRBV6-6	TRBJ1-2	.	TRBD1	TGTGCCAGCAGGTCCCGGGACAGGGGGTTCTATGGCTACACCTTC	CASRSRDRGFYGYTF
TRBV28	TRBJ1-1	.	.	TGTGCCAGCAGTTTTCCTTTGAACACTGAAGCTTTCTTT	CASSFPLNTEAFF
TRBV5-4	TRBJ2-1	.	.	TGTGCCAGCAGCTTACAGGAGGATGAGCAGTTCTTC	CASSLQEDEQFF
TRBV7-2	TRBJ2-4	.	.	TGTGCCAGCAGCGTACAGGGCCAGGCCAAAAACATTCAGTACTTC	CASSVQGQAKNIQYF